A single TCR beta chain is shown here with its context. Its antigen remains unknown. A read error may explain this, as a much larger clone is one base away. The data belong to a study of identical twins. Overall study results and limits: Memory repertoires showed no such pattern, whereas abundant cord blood beta clonotypes carried fewer insertions.

CDR1 and CDR2 from the germline V gene are LGHDT and YNNKEL (reference sequence). The CDR3 length is 17 residues. Healthy Caucasian individuals made up all the donors. TCRdb re-called the 5' RACE reads through MiXCR, storing one row per CDR3 protein. The data show a few hundred thousand distinct CDR3 sequences, with approximately 8.5% seen just once and around 2.1% held by the top ten. This sample was also put to use in a study of yellow fever vaccine responses in identical twins.

This chain joins TRBV3-1 and TRBJ2-7, with 14 bases aligning to TRBD2. What was sequenced was memory (CD45RO+) T cells sorted from blood. The TCR sequence derives from a woman between 18 and 29 years old in good health. Here the CDR3 DNA reads TGTGCCTGCAGCCAAGTCCCGGGACTAGCGGGAGCCTACGAGCAGTACTTC. Encoded protein: CACSQVPGLAGAYEQYF.